This entry lists 26 T cell receptor beta chains sequenced from one sample in a study of blood T cell repertoires in COVID-19. The assay was immunoSEQ multiplex PCR, and TCRdb's table has in-frame clones only and misses some. Among 150,000 or so clones listed, over 65% were seen once. Sequencing was carried out using PBMCs or T cells enriched from blood (not recorded which). These receptors all stem from a woman between 50 and 59 years old who had recovered from COVID-19.

The J gene is TRBJ1-5, the V gene TRBV18; tentative D call: TRBD1 (5 bases). The CDR3 has 18 residues. Germline CDR1 is KGHSH and CDR2 is LQKENI. Between the trimmed V and J ends, which lost 6 bases and 2 bases, there was a span of 23 bases. The CDR3 sequence is CASSRVAGREMGNQPQHF. Here the CDR3 DNA reads TGTGCCAGCTCCCGGGTGGCAGGGAGGGAGATGGGCAATCAGCCCCAGCATTTT.

The chain recombines TRBV10-3 with TRBJ1-2; TRBD1 is a possible D gene (5 bases). Between the trimmed V and J ends, which lost 7 bases and 4 bases, there was a span of 10 bases. CDR3 length: 12 residues. Per the germline V gene, CDR1 is ENHRY and CDR2 is SYGVKD. The CDR3 DNA follows: TGTGCCATCACTGGGGGAGGCTATGGCTACACCTTC. Encoded protein: CAITGGGYGYTF.

The count of this clone is one. The rearrangement uses TRBV28 and TRBJ2-4; D is possibly TRBD2 (6 bases). This CDR3 is 14 amino acids long. Germline V gene data show CDR1 as MDHEN and CDR2 as SYDVKM. The V and J ends lost 5 bases and 8 bases respectively, with 16 bases between them. CDR3 nucleotide sequence: TGTGCCAGCAGTCCCGGGGGAAACGAGGACATTCAGTACTTC. It translates to CASSPGGNEDIQYF.

J is TRBJ1-4 and V is TRBV7-2, with TRBD1 as a possible D gene (5 bases). In germline, CDR1 is SGHTA, CDR2 FQGNSA. Trimming removed 5 bases at V and 4 bases at J, with 17 bases between. This CDR3 is built from 16 residues. The CDR3: CASSHSPGLNNEKLFF. DNA of the CDR3: TGTGCCAGCAGCCACTCCCCGGGACTGAATAATGAAAAACTGTTTTTT.

This chain connects TRBV30 to TRBJ2-7; D is unresolved. Trimming removed 5 bases at V and 1 base at J, with 9 bases between. The CDR3 has 12 amino acids. Germline-derived CDR1 and CDR2 are GTSNPN and SVGIG (reference sequence). CDR3 DNA: TGTGCCTGGGGGGTTAGATCCTACGAGCAGTACTTC. This gives the protein CAWGVRSYEQYF.

The sample holds a few counts of this clone. The rearrangement links TRBV7-9 to TRBJ1-5; TRBD1 might be the D (6 bases). Trimming took off 6 bases at V and 7 bases at J, with 16 bases between the two ends. CDR3 length equals 14 residues. Germline CDR1 is SEHNR and CDR2 is FQNEAQ (reference sequence). The CDR3 loop is CASSLDRSGQPQHF. In DNA form, the CDR3 reads TGTGCCAGCAGTCTCGACAGGTCGGGGCAGCCCCAGCATTTT.

This chain uses TRBV6-5 with TRBJ2-7, with TRBD1 matching 7 bases. J lost 3 bases, V lost 2 bases, and 10 bases had no gene match. The CDR3 sequence is 16 residues long. Germline V gene sequence: CDR1 MNHEY, CDR2 SVGAGI. CDR3 residues: CASSYARQGIFYEQYF. In DNA form, the CDR3 reads TGTGCCAGCAGTTACGCGAGACAGGGAATTTTCTACGAGCAGTACTTC.

This clone was picked up one time. The chain joins TRBV24-1 to TRBJ2-3; 11 bases match TRBD2. The length of the CDR3 is 16 residues. The junction had 2 bases not matched to a gene; V was cut back by 4 bases and J by 0 bases. CDR1 is KGHDR and CDR2 is SFDVKD in the germline V gene. The CDR3 protein is CATSDRLAGSTDTQYF. The CDR3 bases are TGTGCCACCAGTGACCGACTAGCGGGGAGCACAGATACGCAGTATTTT.

The V gene is TRBV3-1 (or the pseudogene TRBV3-2), the J gene TRBJ1-1; tentatively, D is TRBD1 (5 bases). The V gene's germline CDR1 is LGHDT and CDR2 YNNKEL (reference sequence). The CDR3 contains 16 residues. The ends were cut back, 0 bases at V and 1 base at J, with 12 bases in the middle. The chain's CDR3 is CASSQDWGGKNTEAFF. Here the CDR3 DNA reads TGTGCCAGCAGCCAAGATTGGGGCGGCAAGAACACTGAAGCTTTCTTT.

Here the CDR3 reads CASSVGQSRVYGYTF. The CDR3 bases are TGTGCCAGCAGCGTGGGACAATCGAGGGTCTATGGCTACACCTTC. The chain links TRBV5-6 to TRBJ1-2; tentative D call: TRBD1 (6 bases). The CDR3 length is 15 residues. The germline V and J ends were trimmed by 4 bases and 4 bases, with 17 bases remaining between them. CDR1 is SGHDT and CDR2 is YYEEEE in the germline V gene.

V usage is TRBV29-1 and J usage is TRBJ1-5; maybe TRBD1 (5 bases). Trimming took 4 bases from V and 5 from J, leaving 12 bases between them. Germline CDR1 SQVTM, CDR2 ANQGSEA. CDR3 length equals 13 residues. As DNA, the CDR3 is TGCAGCGTTGGGGGCCTAGGGGATCAGCCCCAGCATTTT. Translated, it gives CSVGGLGDQPQHF. Filled out from reference TRBV29-1 and TRBJ1-5, the complete variable domain reads SAVISQKPSRDICQRGTSLTIQCQVDSQVTMMFWYRQQPGQSLTLIATANQGSEATYESGFVIDKFPISRPNLTFSTLTVSNMSPEDSSIYLCSVGGLGDQPQHFGDGTRLSIL.

The rearrangement joins TRBV27 to TRBJ1-4, with D maybe TRBD1 (5 bases). The germline V gene has CDR1 MNHEY and CDR2 SMNVEV (reference sequence). CDR3 length: 13 amino acids. V was pared by 3 bases and J by 8 bases, with 10 bases between. The CDR3 nucleotides read TGTGCCAGCAGTTTGCAGGGTAGCGAAAAACTGTTTTTT. Translation gives CASSLQGSEKLFF.

This chain uses TRBV7-6 with TRBJ2-3; 9 nucleotides line up with TRBD2. The junction had 18 bases not matched to a gene; V was cut back by 5 bases and J by 6 bases. Germline V gene sequence: CDR1 SGHVS, CDR2 FNYEAQ. The CDR3 length is 18 residues. CDR3 residues: CASSPGLDLAGEGDTQYF. DNA of the CDR3: TGTGCCAGCAGCCCGGGCCTGGACTTAGCGGGGGAGGGGGATACGCAGTATTTT.

This chain connects TRBV27 to TRBJ2-1; D possibly corresponds to TRBD2 (5 bases). Germline CDR1 and CDR2: MNHEY and SMNVEV (reference sequence). The CDR3 length is 13 residues. The V end was cut by 3 bases, the J end by 3 bases, with 6 bases between. This CDR3 reads CASSFEGYNEQFF. CDR3 nucleotides: TGTGCCAGCAGTTTTGAGGGCTACAATGAGCAGTTCTTC.

The rearrangement joins TRBV5-8 to TRBJ2-5; the match to TRBD2 covers 8 bases. The CDR3 loop spans 17 amino acids. CDR1 and CDR2 (germline): SGHTS, YDEGEE. V lost 0 bases to trimming and J lost 0 bases; unmatched junction nucleotides: 7. The CDR3 DNA reads TGTGCCAGCAGCTTGGCCGGAGCGGGGGCGTACCAAGAGACCCAGTACTTC. This sequence encodes CASSLAGAGAYQETQYF.

The rearrangement joins TRBV5-1 to TRBJ1-1, with unresolved D. This CDR3 is built from 15 residues. Germline V gene lookup returns CDR1 SGHRS and CDR2 YFSETQ. Trimming cost V 0 bases and J 1 base, with 10 bases left between them. CDR3 amino acids: CASSLVTTRNTEAFF. In nucleotides, the CDR3 is TGCGCCAGCAGCTTGGTGACAACACGGAACACTGAAGCTTTCTTT.

The chain couples TRBV9 to TRBJ1-1, with TRBD1 matching 9 bases. V was pared by 0 bases and J by 5 bases, with 11 bases of the junction left unmatched. This CDR3 comprises 17 residues. The germline gives CDR1 SGDLS, CDR2 YYNGEE. DNA of the CDR3: TGTGCCAGCAGCGTAGCGGGGACAGGGTTAGTAAAGACTGAAGCTTTCTTT. It is translated as CASSVAGTGLVKTEAFF.

In DNA, the CDR3 is TGTGCCAGCAGCCTCAACGTGGGGCAAACACCCCTCCACTTT. Translated, it gives CASSLNVGQTPLHF. V and J are TRBV11-2 and TRBJ1-6; a weak D match, TRBD1 (5 bases). Trimming took off 5 bases at V and 11 bases at J, with 16 bases between the two ends. This CDR3 contains 14 residues. The germline CDR1 and CDR2 sequences are SGHAT and FQNNGV.

In this sample, this clone turned up a few times. The rearrangement uses TRBV18 and TRBJ1-2; the D is unclear. The V gene's germline CDR1 is KGHSH and CDR2 LQKENI. The V and J ends lost 2 bases and 4 bases respectively, with 11 bases between them. The length of the CDR3 is 14 residues. CDR3 sequence: CASSPANNGYGYTF. The CDR3 region has the DNA TGTGCCAGCTCACCAGCCAACAATGGCTATGGCTACACCTTC.

This sequence joins TRBV24-1 and TRBJ2-5; 11 bases align to TRBD2. V shed 4 bases, J shed 5 bases, and the junction held 8 bases outside the gene matches. Germline assignment: CDR1 KGHDR and CDR2 SFDVKD. The CDR3 sequence is 16 residues long. As DNA, the CDR3 is TGTGCCACCAGTGACCCCGGGACTAGCGGTCGGGAGACCCAGTACTTC. Its translation is CATSDPGTSGRETQYF.

The V call is TRBV27, the J call TRBJ1-1, with TRBD1 as a possible D gene (6 bases). The V gene's germline CDR1 is MNHEY and CDR2 SMNVEV (reference sequence). The ends were cut back, 5 bases at V and 6 bases at J, with 19 bases in the middle. The CDR3 length is 15 residues. CDR3 in amino acids: CASSPRTATNAEAFF. The CDR3 bases are TGTGCCAGCAGTCCCAGGACAGCGACCAACGCTGAAGCTTTCTTT.

The rearrangement uses TRBV27 and TRBJ2-7, with 10 bases that match TRBD1. This CDR3 has 14 amino acids. Germline V CDR1 and CDR2: MNHEY, SMNVEV (reference sequence). The ends lost 4 bases at V and 4 bases at J; junction bases unmatched: 4. CDR3 in amino acids: CASSWDRGAYEQYF. For the CDR3, the DNA is TGTGCCAGCAGTTGGGACAGGGGAGCGTACGAGCAGTACTTC.

The V gene is TRBV6-6, the J gene TRBJ2-1; possible D gene TRBD2, 5 bases. Trimming pared 2 bases from V and 8 bases from J, leaving 7 bases between. This CDR3 is 12 amino acids long. Germline V CDR1 and CDR2: MNHNY, SVGAGI (reference sequence). CDR3 in amino acids: CASSYTEDEQFF. The CDR3 nucleotides read TGTGCCAGCAGTTACACGGAGGATGAGCAGTTCTTC.

This rearrangement joins TRBV28 to TRBJ1-2, with 8 bases that match TRBD1. Germline trimming cut 10 bases from V and 6 bases from J; bases unmatched to any gene: 10. CDR1 and CDR2 from the germline V gene are MDHEN and SYDVKM. The CDR3 sequence is 13 residues long. The chain's CDR3 is CAIWDRNGNGYTF. DNA for the CDR3: TGTGCCATCTGGGACAGGAATGGTAATGGCTACACCTTC.

The chain links TRBV28 to TRBJ1-2; TRBD1 matches at 8 bases. Trimming removed 7 bases from V and 6 bases from J; junction bases left unmatched: 16. Per germline, CDR1 MDHEN and CDR2 SYDVKM. CDR3 length: 16 residues. The CDR3 bases are TGTGCCAGCAAGAATCCCCCAGGGGGCGCCCACCATGGCTACACCTTC. It translates to CASKNPPGGAHHGYTF.

The V call is TRBV6-5, the J call TRBJ2-3, with 7 bases identical to TRBD1. The CDR3 contains 15 residues. Trimming took 0 bases from V and 4 from J; bases not matched to a gene: 4. The V gene's germline CDR1 is MNHEY and CDR2 SVGAGI. CDR3 coding DNA: TGTGCCAGCAGTTACTCGACAGGGCTCCCAGATACGCAGTATTTT. Protein: CASSYSTGLPDTQYF.